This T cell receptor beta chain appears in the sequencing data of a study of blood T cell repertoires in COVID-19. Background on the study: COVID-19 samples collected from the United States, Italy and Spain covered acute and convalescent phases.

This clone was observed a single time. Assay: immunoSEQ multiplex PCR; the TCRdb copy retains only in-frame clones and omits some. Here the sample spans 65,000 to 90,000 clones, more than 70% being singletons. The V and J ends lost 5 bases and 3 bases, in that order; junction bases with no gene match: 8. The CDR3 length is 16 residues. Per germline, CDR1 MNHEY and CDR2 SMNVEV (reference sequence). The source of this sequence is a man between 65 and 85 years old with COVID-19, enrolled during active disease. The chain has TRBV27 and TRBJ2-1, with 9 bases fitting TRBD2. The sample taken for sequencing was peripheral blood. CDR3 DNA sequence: TGTGCCAGCAGTCCAAGGGAGACTAGCGGCTACAATGAGCAGTTCTTC. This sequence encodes CASSPRETSGYNEQFF.